The sequence of this TCR beta chain was determined in a study of cytomegalovirus exposure and HLA in healthy donors. PCR used 60 Vbeta primers and 13 Jbeta primers. Data came from immunoSEQ multiplex PCR; TCRdb stores just in-frame clones and leaves some out. The data contain roughly 140,000 clones, approximately 80% of them singletons. Regarding donors, all were healthy bone marrow donors. The length of the CDR3 is 15 residues. Germline V gene sequence: CDR1 MGHRA, CDR2 YSYEKL. Trimming at V came to 4 bases and at J to 7 bases, leaving 10 bases not matched to a gene. This sequence was found in a woman aged 55-75 years in good health and CMV-seropositive. Sequenced input: PBMCs. This chain uses TRBV4-1 with TRBJ1-5, with 7 bases matching TRBD1. The CDR3 loop is CASSPTETGLQPQHF. For the CDR3, the DNA is TGCGCCAGCAGCCCGACAGAGACAGGGCTACAGCCCCAGCATTTT.